These 10 T cell receptor beta chains were all obtained from the same sample, sequenced in a study of CD8+CD57+ T cells in acquired aplastic anemia. For sequencing, patients were chosen who had shown expansion of CD8+CD57+ cells by flow cytometry. The template used for profiling TCR beta VDJ and CDR3 was genomic DNA. TCRdb processed the reads anew with MiXCR; each CDR3 protein has one entry. This table holds about 150,000 distinct CDR3 sequences, approximately 51% found once. The source material was sorted CD4+, CD8+, or CD8+CD57+ T cells (not recorded which) from PBMCs. Receptor source: a human donor with aplastic anemia.

The DNA of the CDR3 is TGTGCCACCAGCACCGGGGCAGGGCCGGACACTGAAGCTTTCTTT. Translated, it gives CATSTGAGPDTEAFF. V is TRBV15 and J is TRBJ1-1, with a possible D match to TRBD1 (5 bases). V was clipped by 4 bases and J by 3 bases, with 15 bases between them. Germline CDR1 and CDR2: LNHNV and YYDKDF (reference sequence). The CDR3 has 15 amino acids.

The rearrangement uses TRBV10-3 and TRBJ2-1; perhaps TRBD1 as D (7 bases). CDR1 is ENHRY, CDR2 SYGVKD, per germline. The V end was cut by 5 bases, the J end by 5 bases, with 16 bases between. This CDR3 comprises 15 residues. CDR3 DNA sequence: TGTGCCATCAGTCGGGGGCAGGGGGTCAACAATGAGCAGTTCTTC. Protein product: CAISRGQGVNNEQFF.

The chain couples TRBV19 to TRBJ2-1; D uncertain. The CDR3 extends over 11 amino acids. CDR1 LNHDA and CDR2 SQIVND come from the germline V gene (reference sequence). Trimming shortened V by 8 bases and J by 7 bases, and 9 bases separated the two germline ends. The CDR3 sequence is CASYNGNEQFF. The DNA of the CDR3 is TGTGCCAGTTACAACGGGAATGAGCAGTTCTTC. The full variable domain, rest sourced from reference TRBV19 and TRBJ2-1, is DGGITQSPKYLFRKEGQNVTLSCEQNLNHDAMYWYRQDPGQGLRLIYYSQIVNDFQKGDIAEGYSVSREKKESFPLTVTSAQKNPTAFYLCASYNGNEQFFGPGTRLTVL.

The V and J genes are TRBV7-9 and TRBJ1-1, with D possibly being TRBD1 (6 bases). The CDR3 sequence is 13 residues long. Germline V CDR1 and CDR2: SEHNR, FQNEAQ (reference sequence). V shed 3 bases and J shed 3 bases, with 8 bases lying between them. In nucleotides, the CDR3 is TGTGCCAGCAGCTTTAAGGGGGACACTGAAGCTTTCTTT. Translation gives CASSFKGDTEAFF.

Comments on this clonotype: A much more abundant neighbour one base away suggests this may be a read error. The chain recombines TRBV3-1 with TRBJ2-7, with TRBD2 as a possible D gene (6 bases). The CDR3 totals 16 residues. The V end was cut by 1 base, the J end by 0 bases, with 13 bases between. Germline loops: CDR1 LGHDT, CDR2 YNNKEL (reference sequence). The DNA of the CDR3 is TGTGCCAGCAGCCAAGCCCGGGACTTCGGCTCCTACGAGCAGTACTTC. Protein: CASSQARDFGSYEQYF.

Ten or more counts support this clonotype. The V gene is TRBV7-2, the J gene TRBJ2-7; TRBD2 might be the D (5 bases). This CDR3 is 15 amino acids long. In germline, CDR1 is SGHTA, CDR2 FQGNSA. With 3 bases removed from V and 0 bases from J, the gap between germline ends came to 12 bases. CDR3 sequence reads: CASSFSDRGSYEQYF. The CDR3 nucleotides read TGTGCCAGCAGCTTTTCCGACCGGGGCTCCTACGAGCAGTACTTC.

This clonotype was detected once. A much larger clone sits a single nucleotide away, making a read error possible. The gene calls are TRBV9 and TRBJ2-1; tentatively, D is TRBD2 (6 bases). The CDR3 contains 15 residues. Germline V lookup: CDR1 SGDLS, CDR2 YYNGEE. Deletions cut 3 bases from V and 0 bases from J, with 10 bases between. CDR3 loop: CASSARTISYNEQFF. The CDR3 coding sequence is TGTGCCAGCAGCGCCAGGACTATCTCCTACAATGAGCAGTTCTTC. Full variable domain (missing parts from reference TRBV9 and TRBJ2-1): DSGVTQTPKHLITATGQRVTLRCSPRSGDLSVYWYQQSLDQGLQFLIQYYNGEERAKGNILERFSAQQFPDLHSELNLSSLELGDSALYFCASSARTISYNEQFFGPGTRLTVL.

The table lists this clonotype with a count of one. At one boundary the junction diverges from the germline segment, which might be a read error. The V and J genes are TRBV19 and TRBJ1-1; D is undetermined. The CDR3 loop spans 13 amino acids. CDR1 LNHDA and CDR2 SQIVND come from the germline V gene (reference sequence). CDR3 region: CAGSIEDNTEAFF. The CDR3, as DNA: TGTGCCGGTAGTATCGAGGATAACACTGAAGCCTTCTTT.

This chain connects TRBV25-1 to TRBJ2-7; 8 nucleotides align to TRBD1. V shed 1 base, J shed 5 bases, and the junction held 4 bases outside the gene matches. This CDR3 contains 14 residues. Germline lookup yields CDR1 MGHDK and CDR2 SYGVNS. CDR3 region: CASSESGGLDEQYF. The CDR3 coding sequence is TGTGCCAGCAGTGAATCAGGGGGCCTCGACGAGCAGTACTTC.

A few counts support this clonotype. This chain connects TRBV25-1 to TRBJ2-7, with D perhaps matching TRBD1 or TRBD2 (5 bases each). CDR1 and CDR2 (germline): MGHDK, SYGVNS. The CDR3 contains 16 residues. V was pared by 1 base and J by 0 bases, with 13 bases between. CDR3 protein: CASSEFEVGTSYEQYF. CDR3 in DNA: TGTGCCAGCAGTGAATTCGAGGTGGGGACCTCCTACGAGCAGTACTTC.